Below, 18 T cell receptor beta chains from the same sample are listed, as sequenced in a study of T cells after yellow fever vaccination. Using its own MiXCR run on the 5' RACE reads, TCRdb lists one record per CDR3 protein. The data contain about 340,000 distinct CDR3 sequences, 4% of them singletons. Sequences were derived from PBMCs, sampled 5 days after the yellow fever booster vaccination. The receptors come from a man aged 18 to 30 who received the YFV17D yellow fever vaccine.

This clonotype was counted ten times or more. The rearrangement uses TRBV4-3 and TRBJ2-3; 15 bases are shared with TRBD2. The CDR3 contains 17 residues. Trimming at V came to 5 bases and at J to 4 bases, leaving 7 bases not matched to a gene. From germline, CDR1 is LGHNA and CDR2 YSLEER. DNA of the CDR3: TGCGCCAGCAGCGCCGGGACTAGCGGGGGGAGGTCAGATACGCAGTATTTT. It specifies CASSAGTSGGRSDTQYF.

In its sample, this clonotype was seen a few times. The chain recombines TRBV30 with TRBJ1-2; D is undetermined. V was cut by 2 bases and J by 2 bases, with 9 bases left in between. CDR1 and CDR2 (germline): GTSNPN, SVGIG (reference sequence). The CDR3 has 13 amino acids. The CDR3 region has the DNA TGTGCCTGGAGTCGGACCGAAAACTATGGCTACACCTTC. Translating gives CAWSRTENYGYTF.

This clonotype was observed many times. This chain joins TRBV9 and TRBJ1-1; D ambiguous. CDR3 length equals 14 residues. Germline CDR1 SGDLS, CDR2 YYNGEE. Trimming pared 4 bases from V and 6 bases from J, leaving 16 bases between. CDR3 coding DNA: TGTGCCAGCAGCCCCCAGGAAGGAGGACCTGAAGCTTTCTTT. This codes for CASSPQEGGPEAFF.

This clonotype was found a few times. The genes are TRBV20-1 and TRBJ2-7, with 11 bases lining up with TRBD2. Germline-derived CDR1 and CDR2 are DFQATT and SNEGSKA (reference sequence). The CDR3 consists of 17 residues. The V and J ends lost 5 bases and 4 bases, in that order; junction bases with no gene match: 16. This CDR3 reads CSAEGLAGGLLSYEQYF. The DNA for the CDR3 is TGCAGTGCTGAAGGCCTAGCGGGGGGCCTTCTATCTTACGAGCAGTACTTC.

This clonotype has just a few counts. The chain links TRBV28 to TRBJ2-1; a weak D match, TRBD1 (6 bases). CDR3 length equals 13 residues. Trimming pared 9 bases from V and 2 bases from J, leaving 11 bases between. The germline V gene has CDR1 MDHEN and CDR2 SYDVKM. The CDR3 DNA sequence: TGTGCCAGTAAGGGGGTCCCCTACAATGAGCAGTTCTTC. Its protein product is CASKGVPYNEQFF.

This clonotype showed up just a few times. The chain couples TRBV25-1 to TRBJ1-6; 10 positions match TRBD1. The CDR3 is 14 residues long. Germline lookup yields CDR1 MGHDK and CDR2 SYGVNS. After removal of 6 bases from V and 8 bases from J, the junction contained 4 bases not matched to a gene. The CDR3 DNA sequence: TGTGCCAGCAGGGGGACAGGGGCTGATTCACCCCTCCACTTT. Its protein is CASRGTGADSPLHF.

In its sample, this clonotype was seen many times. This chain uses TRBV7-2 with TRBJ2-3; D is unclear. V was pared by 5 bases and J by 0 bases, with 9 bases between. Germline V gives CDR1 SGHTA, CDR2 FQGNSA. The CDR3 has 14 amino acids. CDR3 amino acids: CASSRQSSTDTQYF. CDR3 DNA sequence: TGTGCCAGCAGCCGCCAATCTAGCACAGATACGCAGTATTTT.

The table lists this clonotype with many counts. DNA of the CDR3: TGCAGTGCTAGAGGGGCGGCTTCCTACGAGCAGTACTTC. Encoded protein: CSARGAASYEQYF. V and J are TRBV20-1 and TRBJ2-7; D is uncertain. Trimming left V 1 base short and J 1 base short, with 8 bases between. This CDR3 spans 13 amino acids. The germline V gene encodes CDR1 DFQATT and CDR2 SNEGSKA (reference sequence).

The rearrangement links TRBV7-2 to TRBJ1-1, with a possible D match to TRBD1 (5 bases). CDR1 SGHTA and CDR2 FQGNSA come from the germline V gene. This CDR3 spans 13 amino acids. Deletions cut 5 bases from V and 5 bases from J, with 12 bases between. The DNA for the CDR3 is TGTGCCAGCAGCCACGCGGGGGGGACTGAAGCTTTCTTT. Protein sequence: CASSHAGGTEAFF.

The chain employs TRBV30 and TRBJ1-6; D possibly corresponds to TRBD1 (5 bases). The CDR3 runs 12 residues. Trimming shortened V by 3 bases and J by 9 bases, and 9 bases separated the two germline ends. The germline V gene encodes CDR1 GTSNPN and CDR2 SVGIG (reference sequence). In DNA, the CDR3 is TGTGCCTGGAGGGGGGATGGTTCACCCCTCCACTTT. Translated, it gives CAWRGDGSPLHF.

In the case of this clonotype: The DNA is omitted, as the CDR3 cannot be located on it reliably, and the CDR3 follows TCRdb's listing. V usage is TRBV6-5 and J usage is TRBJ2-1; the table's D call, TRBD1, has no DNA check behind it. CDR1 MNHEY and CDR2 SVGAGI come from the germline V gene. The CDR3 length equals 18 residues, ends included. The CDR3 here is CASSPVGTGAPIYNEHFF.

The CDR3, as DNA: TGTGCCAGCAGCCAATTTCTGGGGGGCGCGGTAAAACTGTTTTTT. This translates into CASSQFLGGAVKLFF. The chain has TRBV3-1 and TRBJ1-4; maybe TRBD1 (6 bases). Germline CDR1 LGHDT, CDR2 YNNKEL (reference sequence). This CDR3 contains 15 residues. V dropped 2 bases and J dropped 10 bases, with 17 bases sitting between them.

This chain connects TRBV7-9 to TRBJ2-7; D gene ambiguous. The CDR3 totals 12 residues. The ends were cut back, 5 bases at V and 2 bases at J, with 7 bases in the middle. CDR1 and CDR2 from the germline V gene are SEHNR and FQNEAQ (reference sequence). The CDR3 here is CASSPIPYEQYF. The DNA for the CDR3 is TGTGCCAGCAGCCCCATCCCCTACGAGCAGTACTTC.

The chain carries TRBV10-3 and TRBJ1-6, with a weak D call TRBD1 (5 bases). Germline V gene data show CDR1 as ENHRY and CDR2 as SYGVKD. There are 18 residues in the CDR3. Trimming took off 0 bases at V and 7 bases at J, with 19 bases between the two ends. The CDR3, as DNA: TGTGCCATCAGTGAGTCGTCAGGGTGGCTTTCTTTGAATTCACCCCTCCACTTT. Its translation is CAISESSGWLSLNSPLHF.

This clonotype was seen only a few times. The V call is TRBV7-9, the J call TRBJ1-1; possibly TRBD1 for D (5 bases). CDR3 length equals 12 residues. V lost 6 bases to trimming and J lost 8 bases, with 13 bases between them. Germline assignment: CDR1 SEHNR and CDR2 FQNEAQ (reference sequence). The CDR3 bases are TGTGCCAGCAGTAAAAGGGCAGGGGAAGCTTTCTTT. Its translation: CASSKRAGEAFF.

This clonotype was recorded a few times. This chain joins TRBV18 and TRBJ1-5; D gene ambiguous. Trimming cost V 3 bases and J 2 bases, with 11 bases left between them. CDR3 length: 15 residues. The V gene's germline CDR1 is KGHSH and CDR2 LQKENI. CDR3 bases: TGTGCCAGCTCACCCGCCGGTTGGGGCAATCAGCCCCAGCATTTT. As protein: CASSPAGWGNQPQHF.

This clonotype was counted at least ten times. The V gene is TRBV7-2, the J gene TRBJ2-7, with 9 bases aligning to TRBD2. Germline values: CDR1 SGHTA, CDR2 FQGNSA. The CDR3 is 13 amino acids. The ends lost 4 bases at V and 7 bases at J; junction bases unmatched: 5. The CDR3 loop reads CASSSRAGGEQYV. The CDR3 DNA is TGTGCCAGCAGCTCCCGAGCGGGGGGTGAGCAGTACGTC.

This clonotype was detected a few times. This CDR3 is CASSDGGEQFF. The CDR3 DNA sequence: TGTGCCAGCAGTGATGGGGGTGAGCAGTTCTTC. The gene calls are TRBV2 and TRBJ2-1, with D tentatively TRBD1 or TRBD2 (5 bases each). Germline V lookup: CDR1 SNHLY, CDR2 FYNNEI. V was pared by 3 bases and J by 9 bases, with 6 bases between. CDR3 length: 11 amino acids.